This T cell receptor beta chain was identified during a study of regulatory T cells in long-lasting Graves disease. Notes on the study in general: A greater number of public clonotypes (more than 2,500) was shared by persistent patients than by new patients (roughly 880).

Germline CDR1 and CDR2: SNHLY and FYNNEI. V shed 8 bases and J shed 6 bases, with 17 bases lying between them. The CDR3 has 14 residues. This clonotype was seen at least ten times. Its antigen remains unknown. The time point is: newly diagnosed GD, antithyroid drugs for less than 3 months. TCR sequences were obtained from RNA taken from PBMCs. In building TCR beta libraries, iRepertoire HTBI primers were used together with Arm-PCR of CDR3 regions. From the multiplex PCR reads, TCRdb called clonotypes with MiXCR, one entry per CDR3 protein. The data hold approximately 440,000 distinct CDR3 sequences, with roughly 16% observed a single time. This sample was also put to use in a study of T cells in Graves' hyperthyroidism and ophthalmopathy.

V usage is TRBV2 and J usage is TRBJ2-1; tentative D call: TRBD2 (7 bases). The material was peripheral blood mononuclear cells (PBMCs), obtained at new diagnosis, from a patient treated with antithyroid drugs. This sequence originates from a middle-aged man with Graves disease. CDR3 sequence: CASSRGEGGNEQFF. The CDR3 nucleotides are TGTGCCAGCTCCCGCGGGGAGGGGGGCAATGAGCAGTTCTTC.